This T cell receptor (beta chain) was profiled in a study of immune characterization of retroperitoneal liposarcoma (dated by TCRdb to the late 2010s). As a fraction of the sample, this clonotype is medium-sized (0.01 to 0.1%). Its antigen is still unknown. Base qualities were left out, and no much larger clone turns up one base away. The receptor library was made with PCR. Sequencing was carried out with a NextSeq 500. Using fastp at Q25 and MiXCR, TCRdb reprocessed the public reads and kept productive beta chains. Each entry merges the rows of one CDR3 protein and shows their most common DNA and genes. For this sample the table gives thousands of distinct CDR3 sequences, of which 40% to 55% were detected only once. The ten most abundant clones make up about two fifths of the sample. CDR1 MGHRA and CDR2 YSYEKL were looked up in the germline V gene. V loses 2 bases at its end and J loses 8 bases; junction bases beyond the gene matches: 9. CDR3 length: 16 amino acids, cysteine to phenylalanine. Only the CDR3 DNA stays, 48 bases, in frame from base 1.

The sequencing input was tumor tissue. The origin of this receptor is a male donor with retroperitoneal liposarcoma. Recombination connected TRBV4-1 to TRBJ1-4, with 9 bases in between that match TRBD1. The DNA sequence follows: TGCGCCAGCAGCCAAACCTGGGGACAGGGTCGGGAAAAACTGTTTTTT. This translates into CASSQTWGQGREKLFF.